These 6 T cell receptor beta chains share one sample of origin, sequenced in a study of early T cells in non-severe SARS-CoV-2 infection. One entry per CDR3 protein results from TCRdb running MiXCR on the 5' RACE reads. The sample has tens of thousands of distinct CDR3 sequences; around 5.6% are singletons. The sample taken for sequencing was whole blood. Source of these receptors: an adult who was a healthcare worker with PCR-confirmed SARS-CoV-2 infection or an uninfected control (not recorded which).

This sequence joins TRBV4-3 and TRBJ1-6, with D maybe TRBD1 (5 bases). CDR3 length: 16 amino acids. The germline CDR1 and CDR2 sequences are LGHNA and YSLEER. V lost 2 bases, J lost 4 bases, and 12 bases lay in between. This CDR3 reads CASSQFRQPYNSPLHF. Here the CDR3 DNA reads TGCGCCAGCAGCCAATTCAGACAGCCTTATAATTCACCCCTCCACTTT.

This clonotype was seen ten or more times. The chain combines TRBV5-1 with TRBJ1-1; TRBD1 matches 7 bases. CDR1 and CDR2 from the germline V gene are SGHRS and YFSETQ. The length of the CDR3 is 15 residues. After removal of 0 bases from V and 6 bases from J, the junction contained 8 bases not matched to a gene. CDR3 coding DNA: TGCGCCAGCAGCTTGGCCGGGACAGCGGCCGCTGAAGCTTTCTTT. Its translation: CASSLAGTAAAEAFF.

This clonotype was recorded a few times. This chain uses TRBV11-3 with TRBJ1-1; the D is unclear. The germline V gene encodes CDR1 SGHNT and CDR2 YENEEA. V lost 0 bases and J lost 2, with 4 bases in between. The CDR3 spans 13 residues. In DNA form, the CDR3 reads TGTGCCAGCAGCTTAGAAAGAAACACTGAAGCTTTCTTT. It yields the protein CASSLERNTEAFF.

The chain recombines TRBV29-1 with TRBJ1-2; perhaps TRBD1 as D (5 bases). The CDR3 is made up of 12 amino acids. CDR1 and CDR2 (germline): SQVTM, ANQGSEA. The V end was cut by 7 bases, the J end by 6 bases, with 15 bases between. For the CDR3, the DNA is TGCAGCGCCCTGGGCAGGGTCGATGGCTACACCTTC. The encoded protein is CSALGRVDGYTF.

This clonotype was seen a few times. The chain links TRBV20-1 to TRBJ2-7, with 10 bases aligning to TRBD2. Germline-derived CDR1 and CDR2 are DFQATT and SNEGSKA (reference sequence). J was trimmed by 4 bases and V by 6 bases; bases with no gene match: 12. CDR3 length: 15 amino acids. Here the CDR3 reads CSALSPSGSRYEQYF. For the CDR3, the DNA is TGCAGTGCCCTCTCGCCTAGCGGGAGTAGGTACGAGCAGTACTTC.

V is TRBV7-2 and J is TRBJ2-7; D is tentatively TRBD1 or TRBD2 (6 bases each). Trimming took off 6 bases at V and 5 bases at J, with 17 bases between the two ends. The germline CDR1 and CDR2 sequences are SGHTA and FQGNSA. This CDR3 contains 14 residues. Here the CDR3 DNA reads TGTGCCAGCAGGGGGGATGGGGGGCGGAACGAGCAGTACTTC. It codes for CASRGDGGRNEQYF.